Listed below are T cell receptor beta chains from one sample, sequenced in a study of T cell repertoires in cytomegalovirus infection. MiXCR, run by TCRdb on the reads, gives a single entry per CDR3 protein. In the table there are some 400,000 distinct CDR3 sequences, roughly 30% of which are singletons. The sequenced sample consisted of PBMCs. The receptors stem from a human donor in good health (CMV status not recorded). Some clones in this sample may be carry-over from other donors' samples. The CDR3 runs from the conserved cysteine through the conserved F or W. D genes are given only for firm matches. Some rows mark clone size as missing; the rest say once, few, many or name a class of expanded clone.

TRBJ2-7 | . | . | TRBV7-2 | CASSLARQAEQYF | TGTGCCAGCAGCTTAGCCAGACAGGCAGAGCAGTACTTC
TRBJ2-1 | once | TRBD2 | TRBV11-2 | CASSPQGGILNEQFF | TGTGCCAGCAGCCCCCAGGGAGGGATTTTAAATGAGCAGTTCTTC
TRBJ1-2 | once | . | TRBV4-2 | CASSPTTGSPGYTF | TGTGCCAGCAGCCCTACGACAGGTTCCCCGGGCTACACCTTC
TRBJ1-5 | few | . | TRBV6-5 | CASRRQSNQPQHF | TGTGCCAGCAGAAGACAGAGCAATCAGCCCCAGCATTTT
TRBJ1-1 | many | . | TRBV7-2 | CASSFYMNTEAFF | TGTGCCAGCAGCTTTTACATGAACACTGAAGCTTTCTTT
TRBJ2-7 | many | . | TRBV7-8 | CASSLAILAEQYF | TGTGCCAGCAGCTTAGCTATTCTGGCAGAGCAGTACTTC
TRBJ2-3 | . | . | TRBV6-4 | CASSDPRYFDRPLRTDTQYF | TGTGCCAGCAGTGACCCACGATACTTCGACAGGCCCTTAAGAACAGATACGCAGTATTTT
TRBJ2-5 | . | . | TRBV29-1 | CSTRTPVGTQYF | TGCAGCACAAGGACGCCGGTGGGGACCCAGTACTTC
TRBJ2-7 | many | . | TRBV7-6 | CASSATSEQYF | TGTGCCAGCAGCGCGACCTCCGAGCAGTACTTC
TRBJ2-7 | . | . | TRBV10-2 | CASINDRRALKPYEQYF | TGCGCCAGCATCAACGACAGGAGGGCCCTTAAACCCTACGAGCAGTACTTC
TRBJ2-7 | few | . | TRBV6-6 | CASSYTGTWQPYEQYF | TGTGCCAGCAGTTACACCGGGACTTGGCAGCCTTACGAGCAGTACTTC
TRBJ2-3 | few | . | TRBV28 | CASLKRTGTDTQYF | TGTGCCAGCCTTAAAAGGACTGGCACAGATACGCAGTATTTT
TRBJ1-1 | many | . | TRBV11-1 | CASTALLNTEAFF | TGTGCCAGCACCGCCCTACTGAACACTGAAGCTTTCTTT
TRBJ2-7 | . | . | TRBV6-6 | CASSADGYEQYF | TGTGCCAGCAGTGCGGACGGCTACGAGCAGTACTTC
TRBJ2-5 | few | TRBD2 | TRBV20-1 | CSVPSGVETQYF | TGCAGTGTCCCTAGCGGGGTTGAGACCCAGTACTTC
TRBJ2-2 | . | . | TRBV5-3 | CARSRQWAGELFF | TGTGCCAGAAGCCGACAGTGGGCCGGGGAGCTGTTTTTT
TRBJ1-1 | few | . | TRBV15 | CATSRETTTAFF | TGTGCCACCAGCAGAGAGACTACGACCGCTTTCTTT
TRBJ2-3 | many | . | TRBV18 | CASSPGSDSVSTDTQYF | TGTGCCAGCTCACCGGGGTCCGACTCAGTTAGCACAGATACGCAGTATTTT
TRBJ2-4 | . | TRBD1 | TRBV6-1 | CASSPQGARGKNIQYF | TGTGCCAGCAGTCCACAGGGGGCGCGGGGCAAAAACATTCAGTACTTC
TRBJ2-1 | . | . | TRBV7-6 | CASSYTGPYNEQFF | TGTGCCAGCAGCTATACAGGGCCCTACAATGAGCAGTTCTTC
TRBJ2-5 | many | TRBD2 | TRBV7-8 | CASSLYRIAGEETQYF | TGTGCCAGCAGCTTATATAGAATAGCGGGGGAAGAGACCCAGTACTTC
TRBJ1-6 | . | . | TRBV6-8 | CASSYRGYNSPPHF | TGTGCCAGCAGTTACAGGGGGTATAATTCACCCCCCCACTTT
TRBJ2-5 | . | . | TRBV7-2 | CASSFGKRPPYF | TGTGCCAGCAGCTTTGGGAAGAGACCCCCGTACTTC
TRBJ1-1 | few | . | TRBV19 | CASRITGPERAEAFF | TGTGCCAGTAGAATAACGGGGCCCGAGAGAGCTGAAGCTTTCTTT
TRBJ2-2 | few | . | TRBV5-5 | CASRGRGRHVWDTGELFF | TGTGCCAGTCGGGGGAGGGGGCGTCATGTGTGGGACACCGGGGAGCTGTTTTTT
TRBJ2-7 | . | TRBD2 | TRBV27 | CASSSTSGGYEQYF | TGTGCCAGCAGTTCCACTAGCGGGGGCTACGAGCAGTACTTC
TRBJ2-7 | few | . | TRBV19 | CASSTNRDTRSPARRYF | TGTGCCAGTAGTACCAATAGGGACACCAGGAGCCCTGCGAGGCGGTACTTC
TRBJ2-7 | few | TRBD1 | TRBV19 | CASSIVGTGPYEQYF | TGTGCCAGTAGTATAGTCGGGACAGGCCCCTACGAGCAGTACTTC
TRBJ2-1 | many | TRBD2 | TRBV7-2 | CASSSGLAAYNEQFF | TGTGCCAGCAGCTCCGGACTAGCAGCCTACAATGAGCAGTTCTTC
TRBJ2-5 | . | TRBD2 | TRBV3-1 | CASSQDNPGGPGETQYF | TGTGCCAGCAGCCAAGATAACCCGGGGGGGCCGGGGGAGACCCAGTACTTC
TRBJ1-2 | . | . | TRBV20-1 | CSASGREDYCYTF | TGCAGTGCTAGCGGCAGGGAGGACTATTGCTACACCTTC
TRBJ2-5 | few | . | TRBV29-1 | CSVAVSEKTQYF | TGCAGCGTTGCAGTTAGTGAAAAGACCCAGTACTTC
TRBJ1-6 | many | . | TRBV7-2 | CASSLVPATNSPLHF | TGTGCCAGCAGCTTAGTTCCAGCAACAAATTCACCCCTCCACTTT
TRBJ2-2 | . | . | TRBV19 | CASCRSPSTGELFF | TGTGCCAGTTGTCGGAGCCCGAGCACCGGGGAGCTGTTTTTT
TRBJ2-7 | many | . | TRBV6-1 | CASSQGFSYEQYF | TGTGCCAGCAGTCAGGGCTTCTCCTACGAGCAGTACTTC
TRBJ2-5 | many | . | TRBV10-2 | CASSGYQETQYF | TGCGCCAGCAGTGGATACCAAGAGACCCAGTACTTC
TRBJ2-7 | . | TRBD1 | TRBV7-2 | CASGTDRGNYEQYF | TGTGCCAGCGGGACCGACAGGGGAAACTACGAGCAGTACTTC
TRBJ1-1 | few | . | TRBV11-3 | CASTSWENTEAFF | TGTGCCAGCACCTCTTGGGAGAACACTGAAGCTTTCTTT
TRBJ2-5 | few | . | TRBV15 | CATSRGWGHSSGETQYF | TGTGCCACCAGCAGAGGGTGGGGGCATTCATCTGGCGAGACCCAGTACTTC
TRBJ1-5 | many | TRBD1 | TRBV7-2 | CASSLFGQVATSNQPQHF | TGTGCCAGCAGCTTATTCGGACAGGTCGCGACGAGCAATCAGCCCCAGCATTTT
TRBJ1-6 | . | . | TRBV6-2/TRBV6-3 | CASSLTGQSPLHF | TGTGCCAGCAGTCTCACAGGGCAATCACCCCTCCACTTT
TRBJ1-1 | few | . | TRBV6-1 | CASSDRDMNTEAFF | TGTGCCAGCAGTGACCGGGACATGAACACTGAAGCTTTCTTT
TRBJ2-1 | few | TRBD1 | TRBV7-8 | CAIQDRGRGNEQFF | TGTGCCATCCAAGACAGGGGAAGGGGCAATGAGCAGTTCTTC
TRBJ2-7 | . | . | TRBV19 | CASSGRRDTSSYEQYF | TGTGCCAGTAGTGGCCGCCGGGACACCAGCTCCTACGAGCAGTACTTC
TRBJ2-7 | many | TRBD2 | TRBV7-2 | CASTIHTGRTYEQYF | TGTGCCAGCACCATCCATACCGGGAGGACCTACGAGCAGTACTTC
TRBJ2-1 | . | TRBD2 | TRBV19 | CASRPGLAGGKNEQFF | TGTGCCAGTAGACCGGGACTAGCGGGGGGGAAGAATGAGCAGTTCTTC
TRBJ2-3 | once | TRBD2 | TRBV11-2 | CASSLDLAGGGTETQYF | TGTGCCAGCAGCTTAGATCTTGCGGGGGGGGGCACAGAAACGCAGTATTTT
TRBJ1-1 | few | . | TRBV6-1 | CASSDYSVMNTEAFF | TGTGCCAGCAGTGATTATTCGGTGATGAACACTGAAGCTTTCTTT
TRBJ2-3 | few | TRBD1 | TRBV4-1 | CASSGQDLLGDTQYF | TGCGCCAGCAGCGGACAGGACCTCCTAGGGGATACGCAGTATTTT
TRBJ1-2 | once | . | TRBV15 | CATSRGSGSSYGYTF | TGTGCCACCAGCAGAGGCTCAGGGAGTTCCTATGGCTACACCTTC
TRBJ2-3 | . | TRBD2 | TRBV4-2 | CASSKKSGGTDTQYF | TGTGCCAGCAGCAAGAAGAGCGGGGGCACAGATACGCAGTATTTT